The clone carrying this T cell receptor (beta chain) was detected only a few times. What it recognizes is unknown. Through a sample-barcoded 5' primer and a J-beta primer mix, a second PCR was run for roughly 6 to 12 cycles. Each cDNA molecule was tagged by a template-switch adaptor with 12 random nucleotides. Any given sample supplied a minimum of 2.5 million CDR3-containing paired-end reads. TCRdb passed the 5' RACE reads through MiXCR, listing each CDR3 protein once. The table shows some 880,000 distinct CDR3 sequences, with roughly 40% occurring only once. The sample is drawn from a study of blood T cells in healthy people across ages. General study points: While age rose, TCR beta diversity per million T cells dropped in a roughly linear way.

The amount of total RNA extracted per sample was at least 6 micrograms. The sequenced sample consisted of blood. The clonotype comes from a young man in good health.

CDR3 in amino acids: CAISDGASNEQFF. The CDR3, as DNA: TGTGCCATCAGTGACGGGGCCTCAAATGAGCAGTTCTTC. This chain connects TRBV10-3 to TRBJ2-1; D might be TRBD1 or TRBD2, each matching 5 bases. This CDR3 comprises 13 residues. Germline CDR1 is ENHRY and CDR2 is SYGVKD. Trimming pared 3 bases from V and 7 bases from J, leaving 10 bases between.